These 5 T cell receptor beta chains share one sample of origin, sequenced in a study of shared clonotypes between healthy human individuals. Generated by immunoSEQ multiplex PCR, the TCRdb table keeps only in-frame clones and is missing some. The table records approximately 2,000,000 clones, 80% to 95% of them present only once. Naive CD8 cells were CD45RO-negative, positively selected for CCR7, excluding terminally differentiated effector memory CD45RA+ cells. Sequenced input: naive CD8+ T cells from PBMCs. The receptors stem from a young man in good health. Some clones in this sample may be carry-over from other donors' samples.

The rearrangement uses TRBV27 and TRBJ1-1, with D perhaps TRBD1 (5 bases). The germline V gene has CDR1 MNHEY and CDR2 SMNVEV (reference sequence). The CDR3 sequence is 14 residues long. V was pared by 3 bases and J by 5 bases, with 13 bases between. The CDR3 bases are TGTGCCAGCAGTTTCGTGGGGTCAGGGACTGAAGCTTTCTTT. Protein: CASSFVGSGTEAFF.

The V gene is TRBV28, the J gene TRBJ1-3; TRBD1 might be the D (6 bases). V was cut by 1 base and J by 0 bases, with 10 bases left in between. Germline loops: CDR1 MDHEN, CDR2 SYDVKM. CDR3 length equals 16 residues. The DNA of the CDR3 is TGTGCCAGCAGTTTATTCACAGGGACCTCTGGAAACACCATATATTTT. It codes for CASSLFTGTSGNTIYF.

This sequence joins TRBV5-6 and TRBJ1-1; the D gene is possibly TRBD1 (5 bases). Germline CDR1 and CDR2: SGHDT and YYEEEE. The ends were cut back, 0 bases at V and 11 bases at J, with 17 bases in the middle. The CDR3 consists of 14 residues. CDR3 in amino acids: CASSLGWSGVKAFF. In nucleotides, the CDR3 is TGTGCCAGCAGCTTGGGTTGGTCGGGGGTCAAGGCTTTCTTT.

The chain joins TRBV29-1 to TRBJ1-5; TRBD1 aligns across 8 bases. The CDR3 consists of 17 residues. V dropped 7 bases and J dropped 0; count of bases not matched to a gene: 14. The germline V gene has CDR1 SQVTM and CDR2 ANQGSEA. The CDR3 reads CSDHDHRGTYSNQPQHF. In DNA, the CDR3 is TGCAGCGACCATGACCACAGGGGGACGTATAGCAATCAGCCCCAGCATTTT.

The chain uses TRBV7-2 and TRBJ2-1, with TRBD2 identical over 16 bases. The germline CDR1 and CDR2 sequences are SGHTA and FQGNSA. Unmatched junction bases numbered 10, after V lost 5 bases and J lost 3 bases. The CDR3 runs to 19 residues. DNA for the CDR3: TGTGCCAGCAGCCGGCCGGGACTAGCGGGAGGGCGGGGCTACAATGAGCAGTTCTTC. Its translation: CASSRPGLAGGRGYNEQFF.